This entry lists 27 T cell receptor beta chains sequenced from one sample in a study of beta chain features in type 1 diabetes. Since all of the isolated RNA was reverse transcribed, expressed TCRB transcripts were what got sequenced. The protocol was immunoSEQ multiplex PCR, while the TCRdb copy is restricted to in-frame clones and leaves out a portion. The profile covers roughly 130,000 clones, with roughly a tenth appearing a single time and 0.68% taken by the ten largest. Input material: central memory CD4+ T cells from blood. Receptors originate from a man aged 18 to 29 in good health.

The chain uses TRBV19 and TRBJ2-1; 7 bases are shared with TRBD1. The CDR3 runs 15 residues. The V and J ends lost 3 bases and 6 bases, in that order; junction bases with no gene match: 8. CDR1 and CDR2 (germline): LNHDA, SQIVND (reference sequence). CDR3: CASSIPTGQSNEQFF. The CDR3 region has the DNA TGTGCCAGTAGTATCCCGACGGGACAGTCCAATGAGCAGTTCTTC.

This clone has more than one count but fewer than ten. The V gene is TRBV6-5, the J gene TRBJ1-5; the D gene is possibly TRBD1 (5 bases). Germline values: CDR1 MNHEY, CDR2 SVGAGI. The CDR3 loop spans 13 amino acids. Deletions cut 6 bases from V and 7 bases from J, with 13 bases between. The DNA of the CDR3 is TGTGCCAGCAGCACAACAGGTTCGCAGCCCCAGCATTTT. The encoded protein is CASSTTGSQPQHF.

This clone has only a few counts. V is TRBV18 and J is TRBJ2-3, with TRBD1 identical over 7 bases. The V gene's germline CDR1 is KGHSH and CDR2 LQKENI. The CDR3 is 15 amino acids. V gave up 4 bases and J gave up 2 bases; unmatched junction bases: 6. The CDR3 loop is CASSRGTDTTDTQYF. The CDR3 nucleotides read TGTGCCAGCTCACGGGGGACAGACACCACAGATACGCAGTATTTT.

The V gene is TRBV5-1, the J gene TRBJ1-1; the match to TRBD1 covers 7 bases. The CDR3 is 15 amino acids. Germline assignment: CDR1 SGHRS and CDR2 YFSETQ. The ends lost 5 bases at V and 0 bases at J; junction bases unmatched: 7. CDR3 region: CASSVTGTVNTEAFF. The CDR3 nucleotides read TGCGCCAGCAGTGTAACCGGGACAGTGAACACTGAAGCTTTCTTT.

This clone was recorded a few times. This sequence joins TRBV27 and TRBJ1-5, with D possibly TRBD1 on 5 matching bases. Germline V gene lookup returns CDR1 MNHEY and CDR2 SMNVEV (reference sequence). The CDR3 is made up of 15 amino acids. V was trimmed by 3 bases and J by 1 base, leaving 10 bases between them. The CDR3 sequence is CASSFGQGSNQPQHF. DNA of the CDR3: TGTGCCAGCAGTTTCGGTCAGGGAAGCAATCAGCCCCAGCATTTT.

This clone occurred a few times. The chain has TRBV5-6 and TRBJ1-2; D might be TRBD1 (6 bases). The CDR3 runs 14 residues. With 3 bases removed from V and 10 bases from J, the gap between germline ends came to 19 bases. The germline V gene has CDR1 SGHDT and CDR2 YYEEEE. For the CDR3, the DNA is TGTGCCAGCAGCTCAACAGGGATCGCACGACTCTACACCTTC. This codes for CASSSTGIARLYTF.

The table lists this clone with a few counts. The rearrangement links TRBV28 to TRBJ1-1; D may be TRBD1 (6 bases). The CDR3 length is 13 residues. V lost 2 bases to trimming and J lost 3 bases, with 7 bases between them. Per the germline V gene, CDR1 is MDHEN and CDR2 is SYDVKM. Here the CDR3 reads CASSLGGHTEAFF. The DNA of the CDR3 is TGTGCCAGCAGTTTAGGGGGCCACACTGAAGCTTTCTTT. The variable domain in full, completed from reference TRBV28 and TRBJ1-1, reads DVKVTQSSRYLVKRTGEKVFLECVQDMDHENMFWYRQDPGLGLRLIYFSYDVKMKEKGDIPEGYSVSREKKERFSLILESASTNQTSMYLCASSLGGHTEAFFGQGTRLTVV.

Only a few counts were recorded for this clone. The chain is built from TRBV4-3 and TRBJ1-4; D unclear. With 0 bases removed from V and 1 base from J, the gap between germline ends came to 6 bases. The germline gives CDR1 LGHNA, CDR2 YSLEER. This CDR3 is built from 15 residues. CDR3 DNA sequence: TGCGCCAGCAGCCAAGATGGGAGAACTAATGAAAAACTGTTTTTT. This sequence encodes CASSQDGRTNEKLFF.

This sequence joins TRBV5-1 and TRBJ2-1, with a tentative D call TRBD2 (6 bases). The CDR3 length is 15 residues. The V gene lost 5 bases and the J gene lost 4 bases, with 16 bases spanning the gap. The V gene's germline CDR1 is SGHRS and CDR2 YFSETQ. The CDR3 DNA reads TGCGCCAGCAGACAGACCGGGGGATCTTACAATGAGCAGTTCTTC. It specifies CASRQTGGSYNEQFF.

J is TRBJ2-2 and V is TRBV5-1; tentatively, D is TRBD2 (6 bases). Trimming stripped 3 bases from V and 1 base from J, with 7 bases between. The CDR3 is 14 amino acids. CDR1 and CDR2 (germline): SGHRS, YFSETQ. The chain's CDR3 is CASSSGENTGELFF. The CDR3 nucleotides read TGCGCCAGCAGCTCGGGGGAGAACACCGGGGAGCTGTTTTTT.

This clone was observed a few times. The CDR3 loop reads CASSRGLAGGRNTGELFF. In DNA, the CDR3 is TGTGCCAGCAGTCGGGGACTAGCGGGGGGGCGGAACACCGGGGAGCTGTTTTTT. The gene calls are TRBV7-8 and TRBJ2-2; 16 bases are a match to TRBD2. Germline V CDR1 and CDR2: SGHVS, FQNEAQ. After removal of 6 bases from V and 1 base from J, the junction contained 5 bases not matched to a gene. The CDR3 extends over 18 amino acids.

This clone has more than one count but fewer than ten. V is TRBV4-1 and J is TRBJ2-1; no clear D gene. Trimming pared 2 bases from V and 0 bases from J, leaving 11 bases between. CDR1 and CDR2 (germline): MGHRA, YSYEKL. The CDR3 covers 16 residues. The chain's CDR3 is CASSQLDLISYNEQFF. In nucleotides, the CDR3 is TGCGCCAGCAGCCAATTAGACTTGATCTCCTACAATGAGCAGTTCTTC.

The J gene is TRBJ2-5, the V gene TRBV5-5; 9 bases are shared with TRBD2. V trimming: 1 base; J trimming: 4 bases; junction bases outside the gene matches: 2. Germline values: CDR1 SGHKS, CDR2 YYEKEE (reference sequence). This CDR3 comprises 14 residues. The CDR3 protein is CASSLLSGGETQYF. Written as DNA, the CDR3 is TGTGCCAGCAGCTTGCTTAGCGGGGGAGAGACCCAGTACTTC.

This clone was observed a few times. The J gene is TRBJ1-5, the V gene TRBV6-5; 7 positions match TRBD1. This CDR3 contains 13 residues. Germline CDR1 and CDR2: MNHEY and SVGAGI. The trim removed 6 bases at V and 9 bases at J, leaving 8 bases unmatched. CDR3 bases: TGTGCCAGCAGGGAACAGGGGAACGGGCCCCAGCATTTT. Protein: CASREQGNGPQHF.

The chain carries TRBV9 and TRBJ2-7; 7 bases are a match to TRBD1. Germline CDR1 and CDR2: SGDLS and YYNGEE. This CDR3 comprises 14 residues. V lost 4 bases, J lost 3 bases, and 7 bases stayed unmatched. The CDR3, as DNA: TGTGCCAGCAGCCCACGGGACAGTTTCTACGAGCAGTACTTC. It codes for CASSPRDSFYEQYF.

This clone turned up a few times. This chain uses TRBV19 with TRBJ2-1, with 9 bases matching TRBD2. Germline V gives CDR1 LNHDA, CDR2 SQIVND (reference sequence). The CDR3 contains 15 residues. The V gene end was trimmed by 5 bases and the J gene end by 4 bases; junction bases not matched to a gene: 6. The CDR3 DNA follows: TGTGCCAGTAGTGTGGGACTAGCCAATTACAATGAGCAGTTCTTC. Protein: CASSVGLANYNEQFF. The whole variable domain, remainder taken from reference TRBV19 and TRBJ2-1, is DGGITQSPKYLFRKEGQNVTLSCEQNLNHDAMYWYRQDPGQGLRLIYYSQIVNDFQKGDIAEGYSVSREKKESFPLTVTSAQKNPTAFYLCASSVGLANYNEQFFGPGTRLTVL.

The count of this clone is one. The junction departs from germline at one end; a sequencing error may be responsible. The chain is built from TRBV5-4 and TRBJ2-5; 14 nucleotides agree with TRBD2. The germline gives CDR1 SGHNT, CDR2 YYREEE (reference sequence). CDR3 size: 17 residues. The CDR3 reads CASSVRLAGGYQETQYF. The CDR3 coding sequence is TGCGCCAGCAGCGTTCGACTAGCGGGGGGGTACCAAGAGACCCAGTACTTC.

The chain employs TRBV4-1 and TRBJ1-2; no reliable D call. The CDR3 is 14 residues long. The germline V gene has CDR1 MGHRA and CDR2 YSYEKL. Between the trimmed V and J ends, which lost 4 bases and 4 bases, there was a span of 13 bases. CDR3: CASSRGGLGYGYTF. Written as DNA, the CDR3 is TGCGCCAGCAGCCGAGGAGGGCTGGGCTATGGCTACACCTTC.

V gene TRBV5-1 combines with J gene TRBJ2-2; 10 bases fit TRBD1. Trimming cost V 0 bases and J 7 bases; bases outside gene matches: 6. There are 16 residues in the CDR3. The V gene's germline CDR1 is SGHRS and CDR2 YFSETQ. CDR3: CASSLGQGAPIGELFF. For the CDR3, the DNA is TGCGCCAGCAGCTTGGGACAGGGGGCGCCTATCGGGGAGCTGTTTTTT.

The chain carries TRBV25-1 and TRBJ1-2; weak D call: TRBD1 (5 bases). The germline V gene has CDR1 MGHDK and CDR2 SYGVNS. This CDR3 is 17 amino acids long. V was cut by 1 base and J by 8 bases, with 23 bases left in between. CDR3 sequence: CASSESPALDSPLGYTF. The CDR3 nucleotides read TGTGCCAGCAGTGAATCCCCCGCATTAGACAGTCCGTTGGGCTACACCTTC.

This clone was seen a handful of times. CDR3 residues: CASSESGLGYTF. The CDR3 DNA reads as TGTGCCAGCAGTGAATCAGGGCTTGGCTACACCTTC. The chain is built from TRBV2 and TRBJ1-2, with D perhaps matching TRBD1 (5 bases). V was clipped by 2 bases and J by 7 bases, with 8 bases between them. Per germline, CDR1 SNHLY and CDR2 FYNNEI. This CDR3 is built from 12 residues. The complete variable domain, with remaining parts taken from reference TRBV2 and TRBJ1-2, reads EPEVTQTPSHQVTQMGQEVILRCVPISNHLYFYWYRQILGQKVEFLVSFYNNEISEKSEIFDDQFSVERPDGSNFTLKIRSTKLEDSAMYFCASSESGLGYTFGSGTRLTVV.

This clone was detected a few times. The CDR3 bases are TGTGCCAGCAGCTTAGCGCTGGGACAGGGGATGACAGATACGCAGTATTTT. Protein sequence: CASSLALGQGMTDTQYF. V usage is TRBV7-8 and J usage is TRBJ2-3; 10 bases line up with TRBD1. The length of the CDR3 is 17 residues. The germline V gene has CDR1 SGHVS and CDR2 FQNEAQ. V shed 0 bases, J shed 3 bases, and the junction held 6 bases outside the gene matches.

This clone occurred a few times. This chain joins TRBV7-9 and TRBJ2-2; tentative D call: TRBD1 (5 bases). This CDR3 is built from 17 residues. Germline lookup yields CDR1 SEHNR and CDR2 FQNEAQ (reference sequence). V lost 5 bases, J lost 5 bases, and 21 bases lay in between. The CDR3 is CASSPWAGYTFTGELFF. Written as DNA, the CDR3 is TGTGCCAGCAGCCCTTGGGCAGGGTACACATTTACCGGGGAGCTGTTTTTT.

This clone was recorded a few times. This chain uses TRBV7-2 with TRBJ2-5, with D possibly TRBD2 on 5 matching bases. CDR1 and CDR2 (germline): SGHTA, FQGNSA. The V end was cut by 7 bases, the J end by 4 bases, with 13 bases between. CDR3 size: 13 residues. Here the CDR3 reads CASTLGRGETQYF. The CDR3 nucleotides are TGTGCCAGCACCTTGGGGAGAGGAGAGACCCAGTACTTC. Together with reference TRBV7-2 and TRBJ2-5, the CDR3 gives the full variable domain: GAGVSQSPSNKVTEKGKDVELRCDPISGHTALYWYRQSLGQGLEFLIYFQGNSAPDKSGLPSDRFSAERTGGSVSTLTIQRTQQEDSAVYLCASTLGRGETQYFGPGTRLLVL.

This clone has at least ten counts. The chain employs TRBV5-4 and TRBJ1-2, with D possibly TRBD1 on 6 matching bases. V lost 6 bases, J lost 0 bases, and 15 bases lay in between. This CDR3 has 15 amino acids. Germline V CDR1 and CDR2: SGHNT, YYREEE (reference sequence). The CDR3 sequence is CASNSQGESNYGYTF. The DNA for the CDR3 is TGTGCCAGCAACTCACAGGGTGAATCTAACTATGGCTACACCTTC.

The sample holds a few counts of this clone. J is TRBJ2-3 and V is TRBV6-4; 10 bases line up with TRBD2. In germline, CDR1 is MRHNA, CDR2 SNTAGT. CDR3 length equals 15 residues. J was trimmed by 6 bases and V by 0 bases; bases with no gene match: 3. In DNA form, the CDR3 reads TGTGCCAGCAGTGACTCAGCGGGGGGGCCGGATACGCAGTATTTT. Amino acid sequence: CASSDSAGGPDTQYF.

This clone was counted a few times. This chain connects TRBV11-3 to TRBJ2-7, with 7 bases lining up with TRBD1. CDR3 length: 13 amino acids. Germline lookup yields CDR1 SGHNT and CDR2 YENEEA. Trimming cost V 1 base and J 6 bases; bases outside gene matches: 3. This chain's CDR3 is CASSLVPGGEQYF. The CDR3 DNA sequence: TGTGCCAGCAGCTTAGTGCCAGGGGGCGAGCAGTACTTC.